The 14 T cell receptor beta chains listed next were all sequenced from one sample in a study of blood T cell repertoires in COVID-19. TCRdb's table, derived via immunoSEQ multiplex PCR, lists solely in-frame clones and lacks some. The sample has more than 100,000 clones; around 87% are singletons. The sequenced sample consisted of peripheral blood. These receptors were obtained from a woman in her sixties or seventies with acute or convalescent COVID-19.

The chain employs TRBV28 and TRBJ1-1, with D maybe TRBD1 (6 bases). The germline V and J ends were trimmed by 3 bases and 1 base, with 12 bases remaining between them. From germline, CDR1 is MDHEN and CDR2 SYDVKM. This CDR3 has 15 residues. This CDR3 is CASSFGGRSNTEAFF. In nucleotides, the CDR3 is TGTGCCAGCAGTTTTGGGGGCCGGTCGAACACTGAAGCTTTCTTT.

CDR3 DNA sequence: TGTGCCAGCAGCCAAATCAGAACTAGCGGAACGAACACCGGGGAGCTGTTTTTT. Translation: CASSQIRTSGTNTGELFF. This chain links TRBV3-1 (or the pseudogene TRBV3-2) with TRBJ2-2; 8 bases match TRBD2. Germline V CDR1 and CDR2: LGHDT, YNNKEL (reference sequence). Unmatched junction bases numbered 8, after V lost 2 bases and J lost 0 bases. The CDR3 has 18 residues.

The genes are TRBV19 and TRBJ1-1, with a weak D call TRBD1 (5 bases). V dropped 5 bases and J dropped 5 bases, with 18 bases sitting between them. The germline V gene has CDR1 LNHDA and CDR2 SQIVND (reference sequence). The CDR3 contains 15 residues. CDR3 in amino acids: CASSLSGGFNTEAFF. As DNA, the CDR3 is TGTGCCAGTAGTCTAAGTGGGGGGTTTAATACTGAAGCTTTCTTT.

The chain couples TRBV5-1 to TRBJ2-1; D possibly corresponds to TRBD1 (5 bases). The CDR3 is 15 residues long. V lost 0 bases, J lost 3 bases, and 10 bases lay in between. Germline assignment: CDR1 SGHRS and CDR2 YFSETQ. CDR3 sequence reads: CASSLAQGRYNEQFF. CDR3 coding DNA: TGCGCCAGCAGCTTGGCTCAGGGTCGCTACAATGAGCAGTTCTTC.

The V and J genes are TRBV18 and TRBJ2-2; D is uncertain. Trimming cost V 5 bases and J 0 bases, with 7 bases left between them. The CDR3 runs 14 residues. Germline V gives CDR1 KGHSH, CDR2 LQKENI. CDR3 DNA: TGTGCCAGCTCAGCAAGCCCGAACACCGGGGAGCTGTTTTTT. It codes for CASSASPNTGELFF.

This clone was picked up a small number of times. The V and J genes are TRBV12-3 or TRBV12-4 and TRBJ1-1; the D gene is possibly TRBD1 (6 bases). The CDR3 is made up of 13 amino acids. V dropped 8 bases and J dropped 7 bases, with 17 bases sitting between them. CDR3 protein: CASVQGQKNEAFF. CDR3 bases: TGTGCCAGCGTGCAGGGGCAAAAGAATGAAGCTTTCTTT.

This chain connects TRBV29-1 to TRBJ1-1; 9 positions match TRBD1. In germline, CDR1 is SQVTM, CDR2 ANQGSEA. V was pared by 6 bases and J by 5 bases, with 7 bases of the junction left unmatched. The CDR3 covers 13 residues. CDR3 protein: CSVETGGTTEAFF. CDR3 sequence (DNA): TGCAGCGTCGAAACAGGGGGCACGACTGAAGCTTTCTTT.

The CDR3 DNA is TGTGCCAGCAGAATAGCGGGGGGTGGTAATGAGCAGTTCTTC. Protein sequence: CASRIAGGGNEQFF. The J gene is TRBJ2-1, the V gene TRBV6-1, with TRBD2 identical over 10 bases. Germline V lookup: CDR1 MNHNS, CDR2 SASEGT. J lost 7 bases, V lost 6 bases, and 6 bases had no gene match. The CDR3 runs to 14 residues.

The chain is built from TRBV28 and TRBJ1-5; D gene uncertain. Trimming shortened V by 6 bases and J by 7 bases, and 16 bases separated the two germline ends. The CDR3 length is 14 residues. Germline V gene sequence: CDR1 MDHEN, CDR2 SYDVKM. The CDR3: CASRLQGGGQPQHF. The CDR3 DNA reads TGTGCCAGCAGACTCCAAGGAGGAGGCCAGCCCCAGCATTTT. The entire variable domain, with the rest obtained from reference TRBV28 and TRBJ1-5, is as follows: DVKVTQSSRYLVKRTGEKVFLECVQDMDHENMFWYRQDPGLGLRLIYFSYDVKMKEKGDIPEGYSVSREKKERFSLILESASTNQTSMYLCASRLQGGGQPQHFGDGTRLSIL.

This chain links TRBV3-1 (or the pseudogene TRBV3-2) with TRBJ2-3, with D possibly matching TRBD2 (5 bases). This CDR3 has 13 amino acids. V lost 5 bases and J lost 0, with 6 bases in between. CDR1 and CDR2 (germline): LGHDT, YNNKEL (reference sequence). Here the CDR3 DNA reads TGTGCCAGCAGCAGAGGGAGCACAGATACGCAGTATTTT. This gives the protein CASSRGSTDTQYF.

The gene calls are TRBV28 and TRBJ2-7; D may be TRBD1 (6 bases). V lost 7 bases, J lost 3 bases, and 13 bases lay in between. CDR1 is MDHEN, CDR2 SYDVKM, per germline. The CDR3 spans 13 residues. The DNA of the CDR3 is TGTGCCAGCAAACCGGGACACAACTACGAGCAGTACTTC. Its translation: CASKPGHNYEQYF.

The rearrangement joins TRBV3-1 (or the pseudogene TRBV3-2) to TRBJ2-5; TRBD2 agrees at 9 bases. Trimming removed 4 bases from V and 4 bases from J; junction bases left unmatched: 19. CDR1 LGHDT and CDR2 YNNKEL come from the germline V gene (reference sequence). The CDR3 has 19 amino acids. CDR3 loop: CASSPYSRGGFVERETQYF. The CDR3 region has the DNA TGTGCCAGCAGCCCCTACTCGCGGGGGGGCTTCGTGGAAAGAGAGACCCAGTACTTC.

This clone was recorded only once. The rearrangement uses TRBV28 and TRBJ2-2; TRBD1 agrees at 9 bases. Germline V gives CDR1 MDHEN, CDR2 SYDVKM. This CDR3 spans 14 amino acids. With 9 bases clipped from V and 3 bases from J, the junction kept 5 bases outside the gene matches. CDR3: CASLGQGDTGELFF. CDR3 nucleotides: TGTGCCAGTCTGGGACAGGGCGACACCGGGGAGCTGTTTTTT.

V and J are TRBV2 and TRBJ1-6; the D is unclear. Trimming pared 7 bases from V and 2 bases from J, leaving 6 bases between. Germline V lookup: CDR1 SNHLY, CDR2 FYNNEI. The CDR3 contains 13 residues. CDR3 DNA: TGTGCCAGCACCCCAACCTATAATTCACCCCTCCACTTT. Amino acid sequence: CASTPTYNSPLHF. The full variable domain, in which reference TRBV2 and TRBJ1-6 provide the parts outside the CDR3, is EPEVTQTPSHQVTQMGQEVILRCVPISNHLYFYWYRQILGQKVEFLVSFYNNEISEKSEIFDDQFSVERPDGSNFTLKIRSTKLEDSAMYFCASTPTYNSPLHFGNGTRLTVT.